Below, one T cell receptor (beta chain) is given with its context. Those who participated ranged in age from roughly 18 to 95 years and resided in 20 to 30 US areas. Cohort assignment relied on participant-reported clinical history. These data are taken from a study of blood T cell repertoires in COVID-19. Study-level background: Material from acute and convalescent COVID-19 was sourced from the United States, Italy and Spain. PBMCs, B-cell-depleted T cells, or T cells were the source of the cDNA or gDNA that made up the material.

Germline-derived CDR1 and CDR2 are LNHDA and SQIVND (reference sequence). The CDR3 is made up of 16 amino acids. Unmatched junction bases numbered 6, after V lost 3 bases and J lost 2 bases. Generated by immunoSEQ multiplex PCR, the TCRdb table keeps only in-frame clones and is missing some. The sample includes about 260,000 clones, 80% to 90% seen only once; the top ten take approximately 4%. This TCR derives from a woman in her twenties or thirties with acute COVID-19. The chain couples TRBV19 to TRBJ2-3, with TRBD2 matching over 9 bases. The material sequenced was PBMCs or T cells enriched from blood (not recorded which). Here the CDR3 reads CASSIGAGGNTDTQYF. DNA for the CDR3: TGTGCCAGTAGTATTGGAGCGGGAGGCAACACAGATACGCAGTATTTT.